This T cell receptor (beta chain) was sequenced in a study of Graves' ophthalmopathy and Graves' hyperthyroidism. Study conclusions and caveats: Detection in blood was also observed for most expanded thyroid clonotypes above 0.001 frequency. From stable hyperthyroidism, ophthalmopathy was separated by a 13-signature model with roughly 89% sensitivity and 75% to 82% specificity.

This CDR3 comprises 15 residues. The V gene lost 7 bases and the J gene lost 0 bases, with 16 bases spanning the gap. Germline V gene lookup returns CDR1 MNHEY and CDR2 SVGEGT. Researchers took RNA transcripts and amplified TCR beta CDR3 regions from them. The authors performed first-round RT-PCR with HTBI primers and then a second-round multiplex PCR. MiXCR, run by TCRdb on the multiplex PCR reads, gives a single entry per CDR3 protein. The table records over 150,000 distinct CDR3 sequences, over 35% of them present only once. Other autoimmune diseases, uncontrolled infections, pregnancy or lactation led to the exclusion of patients. Worth noting for this clonotype: Its specificity is not known.

V is TRBV6-2 or TRBV6-3 and J is TRBJ2-7, with a tentative D call TRBD2 (7 bases). The TCR originated in a woman in her forties with Graves' ophthalmopathy. The specimen was peripheral blood. The CDR3 reads CASINRGAVSYEQYF. For the CDR3, the DNA is TGTGCCAGCATCAACCGGGGGGCGGTCTCCTACGAGCAGTACTTC.